These 6 T cell receptor beta chains were sequenced from one sample in a study of blood T cell repertoires in COVID-19. Libraries were prepared by immunoSEQ multiplex PCR; TCRdb keeps only in-frame clonotypes and omits some of them. The sample lists a few hundred thousand clones; roughly nine tenths were seen once. The sequencing sample was made of peripheral blood. The receptors come from a woman aged 18 to 35 who had recovered from COVID-19.

This rearrangement joins TRBV6-1 to TRBJ2-2; no clear D gene. V was pared by 4 bases and J by 4 bases, with 16 bases between. Germline assignment: CDR1 MNHNS and CDR2 SASEGT. The CDR3 extends over 16 amino acids. The CDR3 protein is CASSAQVLSTTGELFF. Here the CDR3 DNA reads TGTGCCAGCAGTGCGCAGGTTCTCTCAACCACCGGGGAGCTGTTTTTT.

This clone was counted only a few times. The chain is built from TRBV29-1 and TRBJ1-1; TRBD1 is a possible D gene (6 bases). Germline CDR1 and CDR2: SQVTM and ANQGSEA. The germline V and J ends were trimmed by 6 bases and 11 bases, with 13 bases remaining between them. The CDR3 contains 10 residues. CDR3 nucleotides: TGCAGCGTAACGACAGGTGAGGCTTTCTTT. It is translated as CSVTTGEAFF.

The CDR3: CASSRIGIDAYRVTYEQYF. In nucleotides, the CDR3 is TGTGCCAGCTCACGAATAGGTATTGACGCCTACAGGGTAACCTACGAGCAGTACTTC. This chain joins TRBV18 and TRBJ2-7; tentative D call: TRBD1 (6 bases). The CDR3 is 19 residues long. The germline V gene encodes CDR1 KGHSH and CDR2 LQKENI. Trimming removed 4 bases at V and 2 bases at J, with 27 bases between.

V is TRBV9 and J is TRBJ1-1; 7 bases fit TRBD1. With 0 bases clipped from V and 1 base from J, the junction kept 6 bases outside the gene matches. CDR3 length: 16 amino acids. From germline, CDR1 is SGDLS and CDR2 YYNGEE. In DNA, the CDR3 is TGTGCCAGCAGCGTAGAGGCAGGGGGTACGAACACTGAAGCTTTCTTT. It encodes CASSVEAGGTNTEAFF.

V gene TRBV7-2 combines with J gene TRBJ2-5, with 11 bases fitting TRBD1. Germline V gives CDR1 SGHTA, CDR2 FQGNSA. The CDR3 is 16 amino acids. V dropped 5 bases and J dropped 4; count of bases not matched to a gene: 9. CDR3 region: CASSTQKGQGGETQYF. The CDR3, as DNA: TGTGCCAGCAGCACGCAAAAGGGACAGGGGGGAGAGACCCAGTACTTC. Full variable domain (outside the CDR3, taken from reference TRBV7-2 and TRBJ2-5): GAGVSQSPSNKVTEKGKDVELRCDPISGHTALYWYRQSLGQGLEFLIYFQGNSAPDKSGLPSDRFSAERTGGSVSTLTIQRTQQEDSAVYLCASSTQKGQGGETQYFGPGTRLLVL.

V usage is TRBV3-1 (or the pseudogene TRBV3-2) and J usage is TRBJ2-1; D may be TRBD2 (5 bases). Germline V gene lookup returns CDR1 LGHDT and CDR2 YNNKEL (reference sequence). The length of the CDR3 is 15 residues. V lost 1 base and J 0 bases, leaving 7 bases between the germline ends. This chain's CDR3 is CASSQATSSYNEQFF. For the CDR3, the DNA is TGTGCCAGCAGCCAAGCCACTAGCTCCTACAATGAGCAGTTCTTC.